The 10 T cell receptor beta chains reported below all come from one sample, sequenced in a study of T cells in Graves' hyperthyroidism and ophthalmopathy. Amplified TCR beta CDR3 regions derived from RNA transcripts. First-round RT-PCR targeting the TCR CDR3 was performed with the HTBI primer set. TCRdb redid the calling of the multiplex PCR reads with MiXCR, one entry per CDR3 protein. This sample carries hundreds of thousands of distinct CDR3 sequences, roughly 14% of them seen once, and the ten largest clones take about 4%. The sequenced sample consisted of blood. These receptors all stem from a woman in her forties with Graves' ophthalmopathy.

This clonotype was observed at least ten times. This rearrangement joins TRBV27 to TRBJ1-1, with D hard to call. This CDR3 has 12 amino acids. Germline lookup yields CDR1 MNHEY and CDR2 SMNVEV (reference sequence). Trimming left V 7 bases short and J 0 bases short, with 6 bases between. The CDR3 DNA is TGTGCCAGCACCTCCCTGAACACTGAAGCTTTCTTT. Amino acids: CASTSLNTEAFF.

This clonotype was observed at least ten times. CDR3 bases: TGTGCCAGCAGCCCCGGGGGGGGCACCGGGGAGCTGTTTTTT. Protein product: CASSPGGGTGELFF. The J gene is TRBJ2-2, the V gene TRBV11-3, with 8 nucleotides matching TRBD2. CDR3 size: 14 residues. Germline assignment: CDR1 SGHNT and CDR2 YENEEA. The trim removed 5 bases at V and 4 bases at J, leaving 3 bases unmatched.

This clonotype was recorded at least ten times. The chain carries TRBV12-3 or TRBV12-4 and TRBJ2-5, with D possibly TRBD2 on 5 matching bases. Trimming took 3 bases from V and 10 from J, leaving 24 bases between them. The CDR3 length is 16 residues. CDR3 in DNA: TGTGCCAGCAGTTTGAGCGGAGACGGCCCCGAATTGGACCAGTACTTC. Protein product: CASSLSGDGPELDQYF.

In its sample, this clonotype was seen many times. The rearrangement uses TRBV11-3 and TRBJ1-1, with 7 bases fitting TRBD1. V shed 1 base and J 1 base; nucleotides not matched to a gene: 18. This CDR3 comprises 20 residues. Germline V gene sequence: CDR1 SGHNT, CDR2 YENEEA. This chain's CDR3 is CASSLGLGRDRVGTNTEAFF. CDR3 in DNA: TGTGCCAGCAGCTTAGGGTTGGGTCGAGACAGGGTCGGAACGAACACTGAAGCTTTCTTT.

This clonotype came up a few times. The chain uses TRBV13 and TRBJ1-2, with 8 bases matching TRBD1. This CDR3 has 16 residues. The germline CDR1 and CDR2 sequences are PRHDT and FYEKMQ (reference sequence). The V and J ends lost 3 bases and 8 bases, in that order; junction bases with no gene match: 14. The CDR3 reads CASSFHRADRGNGYTF. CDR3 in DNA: TGTGCCAGCAGCTTCCACCGGGCCGACAGGGGAAACGGCTACACCTTC.

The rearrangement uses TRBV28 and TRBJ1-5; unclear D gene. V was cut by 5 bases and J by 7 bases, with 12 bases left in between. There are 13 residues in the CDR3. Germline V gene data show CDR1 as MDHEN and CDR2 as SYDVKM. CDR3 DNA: TGTGCCAGCAGTCCCAACCCCAGACAGCCCCAGCATTTT. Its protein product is CASSPNPRQPQHF. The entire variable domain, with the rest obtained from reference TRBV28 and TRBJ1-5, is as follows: DVKVTQSSRYLVKRTGEKVFLECVQDMDHENMFWYRQDPGLGLRLIYFSYDVKMKEKGDIPEGYSVSREKKERFSLILESASTNQTSMYLCASSPNPRQPQHFGDGTRLSIL.

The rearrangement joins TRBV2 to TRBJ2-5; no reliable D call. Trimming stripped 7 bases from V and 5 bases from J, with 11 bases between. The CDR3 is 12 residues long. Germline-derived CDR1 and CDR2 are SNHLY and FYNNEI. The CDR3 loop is CASTTRRETQYF. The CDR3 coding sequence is TGTGCCAGCACCACGAGGCGGGAGACCCAGTACTTC.

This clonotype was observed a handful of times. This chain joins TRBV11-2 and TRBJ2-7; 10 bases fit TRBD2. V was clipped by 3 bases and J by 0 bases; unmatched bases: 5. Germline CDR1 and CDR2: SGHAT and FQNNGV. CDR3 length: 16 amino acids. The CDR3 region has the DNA TGTGCCAGCAGCTTCGGACTAGCGGAAGCCTCCTACGAGCAGTACTTC. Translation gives CASSFGLAEASYEQYF.

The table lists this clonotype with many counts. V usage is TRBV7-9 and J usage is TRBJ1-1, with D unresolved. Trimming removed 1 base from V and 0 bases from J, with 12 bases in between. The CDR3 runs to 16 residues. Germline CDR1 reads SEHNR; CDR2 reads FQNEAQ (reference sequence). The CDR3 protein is CASSLEGRRMNTEAFF. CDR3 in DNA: TGTGCCAGCAGCTTAGAAGGCAGGAGAATGAACACTGAAGCTTTCTTT.

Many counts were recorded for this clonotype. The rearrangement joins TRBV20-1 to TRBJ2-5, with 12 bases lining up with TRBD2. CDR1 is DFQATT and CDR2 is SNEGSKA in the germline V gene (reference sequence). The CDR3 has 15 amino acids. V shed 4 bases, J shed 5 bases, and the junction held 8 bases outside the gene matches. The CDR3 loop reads CSATRLAGEGETQYF. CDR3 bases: TGCAGTGCTACGCGACTAGCGGGAGAGGGGGAGACCCAGTACTTC.